The 4 T cell receptor beta chains presented below share a single source sample, sequenced in a study of T-cell reconstitution after alpha-beta-depleted transplantation in children. TCRbeta library construction was performed incorporating unique molecular identifiers. Using its own MiXCR run on the PCR reads, TCRdb lists one record per CDR3 protein. Seen here are about 500,000 distinct CDR3 sequences, approximately 32% observed once, and the top ten hold approximately 2.3%. Sequenced here: PBMCs from the stem cell graft donor, sampled from the stem cell graft. These receptors were collected from a human donor who donated a stem cell graft to a child with aplastic anemia.

This chain connects TRBV20-1 to TRBJ1-2; unclear D gene. Germline V gene data show CDR1 as DFQATT and CDR2 as SNEGSKA (reference sequence). V lost 0 bases and J lost 1, with 9 bases in between. The CDR3 length is 14 residues. CDR3 nucleotide sequence: TGCAGTGCTAGAGAATACCAGAATAACTATGGCTACACCTTC. Protein sequence: CSAREYQNNYGYTF.

The chain recombines TRBV7-9 with TRBJ2-1, with unresolved D. V was shortened by 1 base and J by 0 bases, with 4 bases between the two germline ends. The CDR3 has 14 residues. The germline CDR1 and CDR2 sequences are SEHNR and FQNEAQ (reference sequence). CDR3 in amino acids: CASSLDTSYNEQFF. The CDR3 nucleotides are TGTGCCAGCAGCTTAGATACCTCCTACAATGAGCAGTTCTTC.

This clonotype was seen more than once but under ten times. This sequence joins TRBV9 and TRBJ2-1; 7 nucleotides line up with TRBD2. Germline loops: CDR1 SGDLS, CDR2 YYNGEE. This CDR3 spans 14 amino acids. The trim removed 3 bases at V and 4 bases at J, leaving 4 bases unmatched. The CDR3 region has the DNA TGTGCCAGCAGCGGTAGCGGGCAGTACAATGAGCAGTTCTTC. It encodes CASSGSGQYNEQFF.

In this sample, this clonotype turned up a few times. This rearrangement joins TRBV7-2 to TRBJ1-1; D gene unclear. Germline CDR1 reads SGHTA; CDR2 reads FQGNSA. V shed 3 bases and J shed 0 bases, with 11 bases lying between them. The CDR3 is made up of 15 amino acids. CDR3 sequence: CASSFGSGLNTEAFF. The CDR3 DNA reads as TGTGCCAGCAGCTTCGGGTCAGGCCTGAACACTGAAGCTTTCTTT. The whole variable domain, filled in from reference TRBV7-2 and TRBJ1-1, reads GAGVSQSPSNKVTEKGKDVELRCDPISGHTALYWYRQSLGQGLEFLIYFQGNSAPDKSGLPSDRFSAERTGGSVSTLTIQRTQQEDSAVYLCASSFGSGLNTEAFFGQGTRLTVV.